Each of the 32 T cell receptor beta chains below was sequenced from the same sample in a study of cytomegalovirus exposure and HLA in healthy donors (dated by TCRdb to 2016 to 2017). The library came from the immunoSEQ multiplex PCR assay. The multiplex PCR relied on a mix of 60 forward primers for TCR Vbeta segments and 13 reverse primers for TCR Jbeta segments. TCRdb took this table from immuneACCESS and kept in-frame rearrangements with V and J called. Such tables lack part of the clones; where checked against another copy, unresolved V genes explain under half of the gap, and the rest is unexplained. Recorded for this sample are more than 100,000 clones; 60% to 80% of them occurred a single time. The top ten clonotypes cover around 0.99% of the sample. Material: PBMCs. These TCRs come from a male donor in good health and CMV-seronegative.

The chain couples TRBV9 to TRBJ2-5, with a tentative D call TRBD1 (7 bases). The germline V and J ends were trimmed by 4 bases and 3 bases, with 16 bases remaining between them. Germline CDR1 is SGDLS and CDR2 is YYNGEE. This CDR3 has 15 residues. The chain's CDR3 is CASSLQGGGKETQYF. CDR3 nucleotides: TGTGCCAGCAGCCTCCAAGGGGGCGGGAAAGAGACCCAGTACTTC.

The CDR3 loop reads CASSQDLAGGTDTQYF. CDR3 bases: TGTGCCAGCAGCCAAGATCTAGCGGGGGGCACAGATACGCAGTATTTT. The chain is built from TRBV4-2 and TRBJ2-3; TRBD2 matches 10 bases. The CDR3 runs 16 residues. The V gene's germline CDR1 is LGHNA and CDR2 YNFKEQ. V lost 0 bases to trimming and J lost 1 base; unmatched junction nucleotides: 1.

V is TRBV19 and J is TRBJ1-4, with D possibly matching TRBD1 (6 bases). Germline V gene sequence: CDR1 LNHDA, CDR2 SQIVND (reference sequence). The length of the CDR3 is 17 residues. Deletions cut 1 base from V and 10 bases from J, with 22 bases between. This CDR3 reads CASSIVSRRGGKGKLFF. CDR3 in DNA: TGTGCCAGTAGTATAGTTTCCAGGAGAGGGGGAAAAGGAAAACTGTTTTTT.

The chain employs TRBV19 and TRBJ1-5; D remains ambiguous. In germline, CDR1 is LNHDA, CDR2 SQIVND (reference sequence). The CDR3 sequence is 15 residues long. Trimming pared 5 bases from V and 0 bases from J, leaving 11 bases between. The CDR3 sequence is CASSAVLGSNQPQHF. For the CDR3, the DNA is TGTGCCAGTAGTGCGGTCCTCGGTAGCAATCAGCCCCAGCATTTT.

With regard to this clone: An end of the junction differs from the germline gene, which may be a read error. The rearrangement joins TRBV29-1 to TRBJ1-2; TRBD1 aligns across 7 bases. CDR3 length: 14 residues. Germline loops: CDR1 SQVTM, CDR2 ANQGSEA. CDR3 DNA: TGCAGCGTTGACAGAGTAGGGACAGAGGGTGGCTACATCTTC. This codes for CSVDRVGTEGGYIF.

The gene calls are TRBV19 and TRBJ2-3; 10 bases line up with TRBD1. The V and J ends lost 8 bases and 0 bases, in that order; junction bases with no gene match: 5. This CDR3 region has 15 residues. Germline-derived CDR1 and CDR2 are LNHDA and SQIVND (reference sequence). CDR3 coding DNA: TGTGCCAGTTTAGACAGGGGGCAAAGCACAGATACGCAGTATTTT. Translation: CASLDRGQSTDTQYF.

This clone was counted only a few times. The chain is built from TRBV5-1 and TRBJ2-3; the match to TRBD2 covers 7 bases. The V gene end was trimmed by 3 bases and the J gene end by 3 bases; junction bases not matched to a gene: 7. The CDR3 consists of 15 residues. CDR1 and CDR2 (germline): SGHRS, YFSETQ. The CDR3 region is CASSSAGLRTDTQYF. CDR3 DNA: TGCGCCAGCAGCTCAGCGGGACTACGGACAGATACGCAGTATTTT.

The chain links TRBV12-5 to TRBJ1-2, with D unclear. V was shortened by 1 base and J by 10 bases, with 13 bases between the two germline ends. Germline V gives CDR1 LGHNT, CDR2 FRNRAP. The CDR3 is made up of 13 amino acids. CDR3 protein: CASGLDVTRDYTF. The CDR3 DNA sequence: TGTGCTAGTGGTTTGGACGTAACCCGGGACTACACCTTC. The full variable domain, in which reference TRBV12-5 and TRBJ1-2 provide the parts outside the CDR3, is DARVTQTPRHKVTEMGQEVTMRCQPILGHNTVFWYRQTMMQGLELLAYFRNRAPLDDSGMPKDRFSAEMPDATLATLKIQPSEPRDSAVYFCASGLDVTRDYTFGSGTRLTVV.

The gene calls are TRBV2 and TRBJ2-2; 7 bases match TRBD1. The V segment lost 2 bases and the J segment 2 bases; nucleotides outside the gene matches: 5. The CDR3 sequence is 16 residues long. Germline V CDR1 and CDR2: SNHLY, FYNNEI. CDR3 amino acids: CASSESQGSNTGELFF. In DNA form, the CDR3 reads TGTGCCAGCAGTGAATCACAGGGGTCCAACACCGGGGAGCTGTTTTTT.

This clone was counted a single time. The chain has TRBV23-1 and TRBJ1-2; D is ambiguous. TRBV23-1 is an ORF, and what it does is uncertain. This CDR3 is 14 amino acids long. Trimming stripped 3 bases from V and 2 bases from J, with 10 bases between. The chain's CDR3 is CASSHPGNNYGYTF. The CDR3 bases are TGCGCCAGCAGTCACCCCGGTAACAACTATGGCTACACCTTC.

The CDR3 sequence is CASSPGLAPYSGANVLTF. CDR3 in DNA: TGTGCCAGCAGCCCGGGACTAGCGCCTTACTCTGGGGCCAACGTCCTGACTTTC. The rearrangement joins TRBV7-2 to TRBJ2-6; 10 bases are a match to TRBD2. This CDR3 region has 18 residues. The germline gives CDR1 SGHTA, CDR2 FQGNSA. J was trimmed by 0 bases and V by 5 bases; bases with no gene match: 7. Full variable domain (missing parts from reference TRBV7-2 and TRBJ2-6): GAGVSQSPSNKVTEKGKDVELRCDPISGHTALYWYRQSLGQGLEFLIYFQGNSAPDKSGLPSDRFSAERTGGSVSTLTIQRTQQEDSAVYLCASSPGLAPYSGANVLTFGAGSRLTVL.

The V call is TRBV7-6, the J call TRBJ1-5; tentative D call: TRBD1 (6 bases). The CDR3 is 13 amino acids. CDR1 and CDR2 (germline): SGHVS, FNYEAQ. The V end lost 4 bases, the J end lost 5 bases, and 9 bases lay between the germline ends. CDR3 amino acids: CASSSQGDQPQHF. CDR3 in DNA: TGTGCCAGCAGCTCACAGGGAGATCAGCCCCAGCATTTT. Together with reference TRBV7-6 and TRBJ1-5, the CDR3 gives the full variable domain: GAGVSQSPRYKVTKRGQDVALRCDPISGHVSLYWYRQALGQGPEFLTYFNYEAQQDKSGLPNDRFSAERPEGSISTLTIQRTEQRDSAMYRCASSSQGDQPQHFGDGTRLSIL.

The chain employs TRBV4-2 and TRBJ2-7, with a weak D call TRBD1 (5 bases). This CDR3 is 18 amino acids long. Germline loops: CDR1 LGHNA, CDR2 YNFKEQ. V was shortened by 0 bases and J by 2 bases, with 20 bases between the two germline ends. CDR3 region: CASSQDEANRGVAYEQYF. DNA for the CDR3: TGTGCCAGCAGCCAAGATGAGGCAAATAGGGGTGTCGCCTACGAGCAGTACTTC.

This clone was seen a handful of times. V is TRBV5-3 and J is TRBJ1-5; D is ambiguous. TRBV5-3 has ORF status, its function being uncertain. Trimming left V 4 bases short and J 7 bases short, with 18 bases between. The CDR3 spans 15 residues. The CDR3: CARSKTTPSSQPQHF. CDR3 in DNA: TGTGCCAGAAGCAAAACGACACCCTCCAGCCAGCCCCAGCATTTT.

The chain couples TRBV5-5 to TRBJ1-4, with D perhaps matching TRBD1 (5 bases). The germline gives CDR1 SGHKS, CDR2 YYEKEE (reference sequence). This CDR3 spans 14 amino acids. Trimming took off 0 bases at V and 2 bases at J, with 5 bases between the two ends. Here the CDR3 reads CASSLGQTNEKLFF. The CDR3, as DNA: TGTGCCAGCAGCTTGGGACAGACTAATGAAAAACTGTTTTTT.

This clone was counted only a few times. V gene TRBV5-5 combines with J gene TRBJ1-3; D uncertain. The V end lost 0 bases, the J end lost 0 bases, and 10 bases lay between the germline ends. The CDR3 consists of 16 residues. CDR1 and CDR2 (germline): SGHKS, YYEKEE (reference sequence). CDR3 nucleotide sequence: TGTGCCAGCAGCTTGGTTGCGGCTCCCTCTGGAAACACCATATATTTT. Its translation is CASSLVAAPSGNTIYF.

This sequence joins TRBV6-1 and TRBJ2-1; 8 positions agree with TRBD1. The CDR3 has 14 amino acids. The J segment lost 6 bases and the V segment lost 3 bases, leaving 4 bases of the junction unmatched. Germline V gene lookup returns CDR1 MNHNS and CDR2 SASEGT. The CDR3 sequence: CASSEQGASNEQFF. The CDR3 DNA reads TGTGCCAGCAGTGAGCAGGGGGCGAGCAATGAGCAGTTCTTC.

V and J are TRBV18 and TRBJ2-1; TRBD2 aligns across 11 bases. With V trimmed by 4 bases and J by 8 bases, 4 bases remained unmatched. The CDR3 extends over 14 amino acids. CDR1 KGHSH and CDR2 LQKENI come from the germline V gene. CDR3 region: CASSLGTSGDEQFF. CDR3 DNA: TGTGCCAGCTCACTCGGGACTAGCGGCGATGAGCAGTTCTTC.

This chain uses TRBV11-2 with TRBJ1-4, with a possible D match to TRBD1 (6 bases). The CDR3 is 15 amino acids. Germline V lookup: CDR1 SGHAT, CDR2 FQNNGV. The V and J ends lost 3 bases and 8 bases respectively, with 16 bases between them. The CDR3 sequence is CASSLGNRVGEKLFF. CDR3 in DNA: TGTGCCAGCAGCTTGGGGAACAGGGTAGGCGAAAAACTGTTTTTT.

This clone was recorded once. The chain recombines TRBV5-1 with TRBJ2-1, with TRBD2 identical over 10 bases. Per the germline V gene, CDR1 is SGHRS and CDR2 is YFSETQ. V shed 0 bases, J shed 5 bases, and the junction held 5 bases outside the gene matches. The CDR3 totals 16 residues. CDR3 in amino acids: CASSLGLAGGHNEQFF. CDR3 DNA: TGCGCCAGCAGCTTGGGATTAGCGGGGGGCCACAATGAGCAGTTCTTC.

The CDR3, as DNA: TGTGCCAGCAGCTTAGATCGGGGGAGGAGTGAAAAACTGTTTTTT. This gives the protein CASSLDRGRSEKLFF. The chain links TRBV11-2 to TRBJ1-4, with TRBD1 as a possible D gene (5 bases). Germline lookup yields CDR1 SGHAT and CDR2 FQNNGV. The V end lost 0 bases, the J end lost 7 bases, and 12 bases lay between the germline ends. The CDR3 has 15 amino acids. Complete variable domain (other parts from reference TRBV11-2 and TRBJ1-4): EAGVAQSPRYKIIEKRQSVAFWCNPISGHATLYWYQQILGQGPKLLIQFQNNGVVDDSQLPKDRFSAERLKGVDSTLKIQPAKLEDSAVYLCASSLDRGRSEKLFFGSGTQLSVL.

The V call is TRBV4-1, the J call TRBJ2-5; 13 nucleotides match TRBD2. Germline CDR1 is MGHRA and CDR2 is YSYEKL. The CDR3 contains 16 residues. Germline trimming cut 5 bases from V and 1 base from J; bases unmatched to any gene: 4. CDR3 loop: CASSLRTSGGQETQYF. The CDR3 coding sequence is TGCGCCAGCAGCTTACGGACTAGCGGGGGCCAAGAGACCCAGTACTTC.

V gene TRBV18 combines with J gene TRBJ1-2; 9 bases align to TRBD1. After removal of 3 bases from V and 2 bases from J, the junction contained 4 bases not matched to a gene. This CDR3 contains 15 residues. Per the germline V gene, CDR1 is KGHSH and CDR2 is LQKENI. This chain's CDR3 is CASSPMGQGNYGYTF. The CDR3 nucleotides read TGTGCCAGCTCACCGATGGGACAGGGAAACTATGGCTACACCTTC.

This chain uses TRBV29-1 with TRBJ1-4, with D hard to call. CDR3 size: 12 residues. CDR1 is SQVTM, CDR2 ANQGSEA, per germline. V lost 4 bases to trimming and J lost 5 bases, with 8 bases between them. In nucleotides, the CDR3 is TGCAGCGTTGGATTTGGCAATGAAAAACTGTTTTTT. This sequence encodes CSVGFGNEKLFF. The variable domain in full, completed from reference TRBV29-1 and TRBJ1-4, reads SAVISQKPSRDICQRGTSLTIQCQVDSQVTMMFWYRQQPGQSLTLIATANQGSEATYESGFVIDKFPISRPNLTFSTLTVSNMSPEDSSIYLCSVGFGNEKLFFGSGTQLSVL.

The chain combines TRBV18 with TRBJ1-4, with 7 positions matching TRBD1. The germline gives CDR1 KGHSH, CDR2 LQKENI. The CDR3 is made up of 13 amino acids. The junction had 2 bases not matched to a gene; V was cut back by 4 bases and J by 6 bases. This CDR3 is CASSRGTDEKLFF. CDR3 bases: TGTGCCAGCTCACGTGGGACAGATGAAAAACTGTTTTTT. The whole variable domain, remainder taken from reference TRBV18 and TRBJ1-4, is NAGVMQNPRHLVRRRGQEARLRCSPMKGHSHVYWYRQLPEEGLKFMVYLQKENIIDESGMPKERFSAEFPKEGPSILRIQQVVRGDSAAYFCASSRGTDEKLFFGSGTQLSVL.

V gene TRBV13 combines with J gene TRBJ1-6; D gene unclear. V lost 4 bases and J 9 bases, leaving 16 bases between the germline ends. The CDR3 covers 15 residues. Germline V gene sequence: CDR1 PRHDT, CDR2 FYEKMQ (reference sequence). The CDR3 sequence: CASSSKQGGGSPLHF. CDR3 nucleotide sequence: TGTGCCAGCAGCTCGAAACAAGGCGGCGGTTCACCCCTCCACTTT. Supplemented by reference TRBV13 and TRBJ1-6, the full variable domain reads AAGVIQSPRHLIKEKRETATLKCYPIPRHDTVYWYQQGPGQDPQFLISFYEKMQSDKGSIPDRFSAQQFSDYHSELNMSSLELGDSALYFCASSSKQGGGSPLHFGNGTRLTVT.

The chain is built from TRBV7-6 and TRBJ1-2, with a tentative D call TRBD1 (6 bases). This CDR3 spans 13 amino acids. Germline V gene data show CDR1 as SGHVS and CDR2 as FNYEAQ. Trimming cost V 2 bases and J 7 bases, with 11 bases left between them. The CDR3 loop reads CASSLSRGGGYTF. For the CDR3, the DNA is TGTGCCAGCAGCTTAAGTAGAGGGGGTGGCTACACCTTC. The variable domain in full, completed from reference TRBV7-6 and TRBJ1-2, reads GAGVSQSPRYKVTKRGQDVALRCDPISGHVSLYWYRQALGQGPEFLTYFNYEAQQDKSGLPNDRFSAERPEGSISTLTIQRTEQRDSAMYRCASSLSRGGGYTFGSGTRLTVV.

As for this clone: A junction boundary mismatches the germline segment, possibly from a read error. This chain links TRBV6-1 with TRBJ1-2; TRBD1 might be the D (5 bases). The CDR3 runs 15 residues. Germline V CDR1 and CDR2: MNHNS, SASEGT. CDR3 sequence reads: CASSEGIGTDYDYTF. The CDR3 bases are TGTGCCAGCAGTGAAGGTATAGGGACGGACTATGACTACACCTTC.

This clone was observed a few times. CDR3 sequence (DNA): TGTGCCAGCAGCCCCGGGACAGGGGGCACTGAAGCTTTCTTT. This codes for CASSPGTGGTEAFF. The chain is built from TRBV11-2 and TRBJ1-1, with 11 bases aligning to TRBD1. Germline values: CDR1 SGHAT, CDR2 FQNNGV. The CDR3 consists of 14 residues. Trimming took 5 bases from V and 4 from J; bases not matched to a gene: 3.

As for this clone: The junction differs from germline at one of its ends, possibly a read error. CDR3 nucleotides: TGTGTCAGCAGCGTTCCGGGCTACGAGCAGTACTTC. This gives the protein CVSSVPGYEQYF. This rearrangement joins TRBV5-4 to TRBJ2-7, with D uncertain. This CDR3 has 12 residues. The germline V gene encodes CDR1 SGHNT and CDR2 YYREEE (reference sequence).

The chain carries TRBV29-1 and TRBJ1-2, with TRBD1 matching 10 bases. This CDR3 has 11 amino acids. V lost 8 bases to trimming and J lost 11 bases; unmatched junction nucleotides: 8. CDR1 is SQVTM and CDR2 is ANQGSEA in the germline V gene. CDR3 residues: CSYTDRGVYTF. The CDR3, as DNA: TGCAGCTATACGGACAGGGGGGTTTACACCTTC. The full variable domain, rest sourced from reference TRBV29-1 and TRBJ1-2, is SAVISQKPSRDICQRGTSLTIQCQVDSQVTMMFWYRQQPGQSLTLIATANQGSEATYESGFVIDKFPISRPNLTFSTLTVSNMSPEDSSIYLCSYTDRGVYTFGSGTRLTVV.

The chain employs TRBV9 and TRBJ2-1; 10 positions agree with TRBD2. Looked up from germline, CDR1 is SGDLS and CDR2 is YYNGEE. V shed 4 bases and J 9 bases; nucleotides not matched to a gene: 13. This CDR3 is built from 16 residues. The CDR3 region is CASSPPGRGLAIEQFF. Here the CDR3 DNA reads TGTGCCAGCAGCCCACCCGGGAGGGGACTAGCGATTGAGCAGTTCTTC.